Below, 3 T cell receptor beta chains from the same sample are listed, as sequenced in a study of response to subunit inactivated influenza vaccine. TCRdb used MiXCR to reprocess the RT-PCR reads, holding one entry per CDR3 protein. The repertoire holds hundreds of thousands of distinct CDR3 sequences, with around a sixth as singletons. Sequences were derived from PBMCs from blood, sampled roughly 12 days after vaccination. These receptors all come from a man aged 45-60 years who received an inactivated influenza vaccine.

This chain links TRBV3-1 with TRBJ2-3, with a tentative D call TRBD2 (6 bases). V was trimmed by 2 bases and J by 4 bases, leaving 7 bases between them. The CDR3 consists of 13 residues. Per germline, CDR1 LGHDT and CDR2 YNNKEL (reference sequence). The CDR3 loop reads CASSQSGADTQYF. CDR3 DNA: TGTGCCAGCAGCCAATCGGGAGCAGATACGCAGTATTTT.

This clonotype was observed a handful of times. The J gene is TRBJ2-5, the V gene TRBV4-3; D gene uncertain. This CDR3 region has 15 residues. Trimming removed 0 bases at V and 0 bases at J, with 8 bases between. The V gene's germline CDR1 is LGHNA and CDR2 YSLEER. This chain's CDR3 is CASSQEFRYQETQYF. The CDR3 coding sequence is TGCGCCAGCAGCCAAGAGTTTCGGTACCAAGAGACCCAGTACTTC.

This clonotype was seen repeatedly, ten times or more. The rearrangement joins TRBV2 to TRBJ1-2; 8 bases fit TRBD1. Germline CDR1 SNHLY, CDR2 FYNNEI. The CDR3 sequence is 17 residues long. Losses at the gene ends were 2 bases for V and 4 bases for J; bases not matched to a gene: 12. The CDR3 loop reads CASSERDRSFRGYGYTF. The CDR3 nucleotides read TGTGCCAGCAGTGAAAGGGACAGGTCATTCCGGGGCTATGGCTACACCTTC.